This T cell receptor beta chain was captured in a study of blood T cells in healthy people across ages. Whole-study context: Roughly one uniquely barcoded beta molecule per two T cells was captured.

Germline assignment: CDR1 SGHTA and CDR2 FQGTGA. The junction had 13 bases not matched to a gene; V was cut back by 2 bases and J by 7 bases. The CDR3 is 16 amino acids. This clonotype was detected a few times. Sample donors were healthy Caucasian individuals that came from Russia, aged about 6 to 95. Drawn from each donor were approximately 10 milliliters of peripheral blood. Isolated per sample were at least 6 million PBMCs. For the second PCR, which ran for about 7 to 11 cycles, a sample-barcoded 5' primer and a J-beta primer mix were used. In TCRdb, the 5' RACE reads were re-called with MiXCR into one record per CDR3 protein. The table has 1.5 million to 1.9 million distinct CDR3 sequences, about 45% seen once.

The receptor was isolated from a woman younger than 35 in good health. The rearrangement uses TRBV7-3 and TRBJ2-7; the match to TRBD2 covers 8 bases. Sequencing used blood. CDR3 coding DNA: TGTGCCAGCAGCTTACTGGCGGGAGGCGGTTTTGATGAGCAGTACTTC. This codes for CASSLLAGGGFDEQYF.